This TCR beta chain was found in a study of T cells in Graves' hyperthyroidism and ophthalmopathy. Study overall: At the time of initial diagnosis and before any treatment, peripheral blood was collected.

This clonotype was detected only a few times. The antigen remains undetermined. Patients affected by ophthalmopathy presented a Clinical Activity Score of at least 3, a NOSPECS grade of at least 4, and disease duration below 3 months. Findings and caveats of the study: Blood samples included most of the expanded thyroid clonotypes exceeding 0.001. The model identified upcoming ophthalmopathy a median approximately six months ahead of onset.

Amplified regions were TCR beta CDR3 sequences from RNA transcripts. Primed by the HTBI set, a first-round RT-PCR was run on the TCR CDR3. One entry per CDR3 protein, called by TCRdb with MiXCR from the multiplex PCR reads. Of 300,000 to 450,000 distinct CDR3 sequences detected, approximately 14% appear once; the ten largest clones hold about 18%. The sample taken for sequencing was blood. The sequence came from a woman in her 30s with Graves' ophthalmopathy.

CDR3 loop: CASSLGSTSETQYF. The CDR3 nucleotides read TGTGCCAGCAGCTTGGGGTCTACGTCTGAGACCCAGTACTTC. The V and J genes are TRBV5-8 and TRBJ2-5; D ambiguous. V lost 0 bases, J lost 5 bases, and 11 bases lay in between. The CDR3 sequence is 14 residues long. Germline CDR1 and CDR2: SGHTS and YDEGEE. Filled out from reference TRBV5-8 and TRBJ2-5, the complete variable domain reads EAGVTQSPTHLIKTRGQQATLRCSPISGHTSVYWYQQALGLGLQFLLWYDEGEERNRGNFPPRFSGRQFPNYSSELNVNALELEDSALYLCASSLGSTSETQYFGPGTRLLVL.